The next 32 T cell receptor beta chains were all read from a single sample in a study of post-analysis software for immune sequencing data. General observations from the study: There were five TRBV segments more frequent in patients than controls, and TRBV5-6, TRBV5-1 and TRBV20-1 were among them.

These TCRs' antigens remain unknown. Researchers reported that TCR beta cDNA libraries carried unique molecular identifiers. TCRdb fed the PCR reads into MiXCR, producing one record per CDR3 protein. Among approximately 690,000 distinct CDR3 sequences listed, approximately 60% were seen once. The sample was blood. Receptor source: a girl aged 2 to 10 with multiple sclerosis.

The V gene is TRBV11-2, the J gene TRBJ2-3; D is possibly TRBD1 or TRBD2 (5 bases each). V lost 5 bases, J lost 0 bases, and 9 bases lay in between. Per the germline V gene, CDR1 is SGHAT and CDR2 is FQNNGV. The CDR3 is made up of 14 amino acids. The CDR3 DNA is TGTGCCAGCAGCGGGGACGGCAGCACAGATACGCAGTATTTT. It is translated as CASSGDGSTDTQYF.

This chain links TRBV7-2 with TRBJ1-2; D ambiguous. Between the trimmed V and J ends, which lost 4 bases and 8 bases, there was a span of 17 bases. Germline V gives CDR1 SGHTA, CDR2 FQGNSA. This CDR3 comprises 14 residues. The CDR3 nucleotides are TGTGCCAGCAGCTCAACGGCGGTATTGAGGGGCTACACCTTC. Residues: CASSSTAVLRGYTF.

This chain connects TRBV20-1 to TRBJ2-7, with 13 bases lining up with TRBD2. Germline CDR1 and CDR2: DFQATT and SNEGSKA (reference sequence). Trimming removed 3 bases from V and 5 bases from J; junction bases left unmatched: 13. The CDR3 sequence is 17 residues long. As DNA, the CDR3 is TGCAGTGCTAGCGAAACTAGCGGGAGGGCCGCATTGAACGAGCAGTACTTC. It codes for CSASETSGRAALNEQYF.

The V call is TRBV6-5, the J call TRBJ2-7, with a tentative D call TRBD2 (6 bases). Trimming removed 8 bases at V and 3 bases at J, with 14 bases between. Germline CDR1 and CDR2: MNHEY and SVGAGI. The CDR3 contains 13 residues. CDR3 in amino acids: CASGLGGNYEQYF. CDR3 coding DNA: TGTGCCAGCGGCCTTGGGGGGAACTACGAGCAGTACTTC.

This clonotype was seen a few times. This rearrangement joins TRBV29-1 to TRBJ2-1; the match to TRBD1 covers 8 bases. Germline CDR1 reads SQVTM; CDR2 reads ANQGSEA. J gave up 4 bases and V 6 bases, and 8 bases lay outside the gene matches. This CDR3 region has 14 residues. Written as DNA, the CDR3 is TGCAGCGTGAAACGCGGGACAGGATACAATGAGCAGTTCTTC. It is translated as CSVKRGTGYNEQFF.

The chain has TRBV4-3 and TRBJ1-2, with D perhaps TRBD1 (5 bases). The germline V and J ends were trimmed by 7 bases and 7 bases, with 13 bases remaining between them. Germline loops: CDR1 LGHNA, CDR2 YSLEER. The CDR3 is made up of 12 amino acids. CDR3 nucleotides: TGCGCCAGCACCGGGGCAGATTCTGGCTACACCTTC. Amino acid sequence: CASTGADSGYTF.

A word on this clonotype: One end of the junction varies from germline; a read error may be responsible. The chain couples TRBV9 to TRBJ2-5; 8 bases align to TRBD2. The DNA end favors TRBJ2-7, so the J call may be wrong. CDR3 length: 14 amino acids. CDR1 SGDLS and CDR2 YYNGEE come from the germline V gene. CDR3 bases: TGTGCCGGCAGCCCCGGGGGGGTCCCCTACGAGCAGTACTTC. This sequence encodes CAGSPGGVPYEQYF.

The V gene is TRBV4-3, the J gene TRBJ1-5; D not resolved. From germline, CDR1 is LGHNA and CDR2 YSLEER. V was pared by 0 bases and J by 6 bases, with 15 bases between. The CDR3 has 16 amino acids. The CDR3 nucleotides are TGCGCCAGCAGCCAAGAAGCCCAACCCGGGGTTCAGCCCCAGCATTTT. This codes for CASSQEAQPGVQPQHF.

For the CDR3, the DNA is TGCAGCGTTCGTGGTGTGAGGGGAGAGACCCAGTACTTC. Its protein product is CSVRGVRGETQYF. The J gene is TRBJ2-5, the V gene TRBV29-1, with D perhaps assigned TRBD1 or TRBD2 (5 bases each). The ends were cut back, 5 bases at V and 4 bases at J, with 14 bases in the middle. The CDR3 totals 13 residues. Germline V lookup: CDR1 SQVTM, CDR2 ANQGSEA. Supplemented by reference TRBV29-1 and TRBJ2-5, the full variable domain reads SAVISQKPSRDICQRGTSLTIQCQVDSQVTMMFWYRQQPGQSLTLIATANQGSEATYESGFVIDKFPISRPNLTFSTLTVSNMSPEDSSIYLCSVRGVRGETQYFGPGTRLLVL.

This clonotype has only one observation. The V gene is TRBV20-1, the J gene TRBJ2-5; 8 bases line up with TRBD1. Germline CDR1 DFQATT, CDR2 SNEGSKA (reference sequence). This CDR3 region has 13 residues. J lost 11 bases, V lost 5 bases, and 13 bases had no gene match. The CDR3 loop is CSALEDRESVQYF. CDR3 DNA sequence: TGCAGTGCTCTCGAGGACAGGGAAAGTGTGCAGTACTTC.

This clonotype was seen more than once but under ten times. V is TRBV20-1 and J is TRBJ2-7, with D possibly TRBD1 on 6 matching bases. Trimming pared 6 bases from V and 0 bases from J, leaving 21 bases between. CDR3 length equals 16 residues. Looked up from germline, CDR1 is DFQATT and CDR2 is SNEGSKA (reference sequence). This chain's CDR3 is CSATGNGGPNSYEQYF. DNA of the CDR3: TGCAGTGCCACAGGGAATGGGGGACCCAACTCCTACGAGCAGTACTTC.

This chain links TRBV19 with TRBJ2-5; TRBD1 agrees at 10 bases. V was pared by 8 bases and J by 3 bases, with 3 bases of the junction left unmatched. The CDR3 spans 13 residues. Germline V gene lookup returns CDR1 LNHDA and CDR2 SQIVND (reference sequence). The CDR3 nucleotides read TGTGCCAGTTCAGGGACAGGGGAAGAGACCCAGTACTTC. Encoded protein: CASSGTGEETQYF.

The genes are TRBV5-1 and TRBJ2-1, with D maybe TRBD2 (6 bases). Germline-derived CDR1 and CDR2 are SGHRS and YFSETQ. Deletions cut 3 bases from V and 7 bases from J, with 11 bases between. This CDR3 has 13 amino acids. CDR3 nucleotides: TGCGCCAGCAGCTGGGAACGGGGGAATGAGCAGTTCTTC. As protein: CASSWERGNEQFF.

The chain employs TRBV20-1 and TRBJ2-1; 10 nucleotides match TRBD2. This CDR3 comprises 17 residues. V was pared by 3 bases and J by 6 bases, with 14 bases of the junction left unmatched. The germline CDR1 and CDR2 sequences are DFQATT and SNEGSKA (reference sequence). The CDR3 loop is CSASAAFTSGVGNEQFF. The CDR3 DNA is TGCAGTGCTAGCGCTGCTTTTACTAGCGGGGTAGGCAATGAGCAGTTCTTC.

This clonotype was seen a few times. This sequence joins TRBV12-3 or TRBV12-4 and TRBJ1-2, with unresolved D. V lost 1 base, J lost 6 bases, and 15 bases lay in between. The CDR3 sequence is 15 residues long. This CDR3 is CASSLGVVDGHGYTF. The CDR3 DNA follows: TGTGCCAGCAGTTTAGGGGTAGTGGATGGCCATGGCTACACCTTC.

There are a few counts of this clonotype. The chain couples TRBV20-1 to TRBJ2-7, with 9 bases matching TRBD1. The V and J ends lost 6 bases and 2 bases, in that order; junction bases with no gene match: 5. The CDR3 is made up of 13 amino acids. In germline, CDR1 is DFQATT, CDR2 SNEGSKA (reference sequence). The CDR3 bases are TGCAGTGCGTGGACAGGGGATACCTACGAGCAGTACTTC. Amino acids: CSAWTGDTYEQYF.

A few counts support this clonotype. This chain links TRBV29-1 with TRBJ2-1; 9 positions agree with TRBD2. This CDR3 region has 15 residues. V lost 3 bases and J lost 4; bases outside the gene matches: 7. Germline V lookup: CDR1 SQVTM, CDR2 ANQGSEA. This CDR3 reads CSVERSSGTYNEQFF. As DNA, the CDR3 is TGCAGCGTTGAGAGGTCTAGCGGGACTTACAATGAGCAGTTCTTC.

The rearrangement joins TRBV12-5 to TRBJ2-2; D gene ambiguous. CDR3 size: 14 residues. With 1 base removed from V and 2 bases from J, the gap between germline ends came to 5 bases. Germline V gene lookup returns CDR1 LGHNT and CDR2 FRNRAP. The CDR3 loop reads CASGLGLNTGELFF. CDR3 nucleotides: TGTGCTAGTGGTTTGGGGCTTAACACCGGGGAGCTGTTTTTT.

The chain links TRBV2 to TRBJ2-5; 7 bases fit TRBD1. Looked up from germline, CDR1 is SNHLY and CDR2 is FYNNEI. V lost 5 bases and J lost 11; bases outside the gene matches: 5. The CDR3 covers 11 residues. The CDR3 nucleotides are TGTGCCAGCAGTAGGGACAGCCGACAGTACTTC. It is translated as CASSRDSRQYF.

The CDR3 nucleotides are TGTGCCAGCAGCCCCGGGACCGAAACAGGTCAGCCCCAGCATTTT. Protein sequence: CASSPGTETGQPQHF. The J gene is TRBJ1-5, the V gene TRBV7-9, with D perhaps matching TRBD1 (5 bases). Germline CDR1 SEHNR, CDR2 FQNEAQ (reference sequence). The V and J ends lost 5 bases and 6 bases respectively, with 17 bases between them. This CDR3 has 15 amino acids.

The V and J genes are TRBV10-2 and TRBJ2-3; 7 positions agree with TRBD1. Germline V lookup: CDR1 WSHSY, CDR2 SAAADI. The CDR3 extends over 15 amino acids. V dropped 5 bases and J dropped 4; count of bases not matched to a gene: 9. The CDR3 DNA reads TGCGCCAGCAGTCCTACAGGGGTAGCCCCAGATACGCAGTATTTT. It codes for CASSPTGVAPDTQYF.

The gene calls are TRBV27 and TRBJ2-1, with D unclear. Trimming removed 5 bases at V and 0 bases at J, with 14 bases between. Germline V gives CDR1 MNHEY, CDR2 SMNVEV (reference sequence). The CDR3 runs to 16 residues. CDR3 protein: CASSRRILSSYNEQFF. The CDR3 bases are TGTGCCAGCAGTCGGCGGATTTTGAGCTCCTACAATGAGCAGTTCTTC.

This clonotype was recorded once. This sequence joins TRBV20-1 and TRBJ2-3, with TRBD2 matching 8 bases. Germline V gene sequence: CDR1 DFQATT, CDR2 SNEGSKA (reference sequence). With V trimmed by 2 bases and J by 4 bases, 14 bases remained unmatched. This CDR3 has 17 residues. As DNA, the CDR3 is TGCAGTGCTAGAAACAGTGCGGGAGCGGGGGTAGCAGATACGCAGTATTTT. As protein: CSARNSAGAGVADTQYF.

For the CDR3, the DNA is TGCAGCGTCCATCCCGTCACGGACACTGAAGCTTTCTTT. It is translated as CSVHPVTDTEAFF. V usage is TRBV29-1 and J usage is TRBJ1-1; D gene unclear. V lost 6 bases, J lost 3 bases, and 14 bases lay in between. From germline, CDR1 is SQVTM and CDR2 ANQGSEA. This CDR3 is built from 13 residues.

V and J are TRBV11-2 and TRBJ1-2; D is undetermined. The V end was cut by 5 bases, the J end by 2 bases, with 9 bases between. This CDR3 has 13 residues. In germline, CDR1 is SGHAT, CDR2 FQNNGV. CDR3 residues: CASSRVGNYGYTF. DNA for the CDR3: TGTGCCAGCAGCCGGGTGGGGAACTATGGCTACACCTTC.

V and J are TRBV20-1 and TRBJ2-1, with 8 bases aligning to TRBD2. V gave up 0 bases and J gave up 9 bases; unmatched junction bases: 7. The germline CDR1 and CDR2 sequences are DFQATT and SNEGSKA (reference sequence). CDR3 length equals 14 residues. The DNA for the CDR3 is TGCAGTGCTAGAGATAAGGGACTAGTAGGTGAGCAGTTCTTC. Amino acids: CSARDKGLVGEQFF.

V gene TRBV20-1 combines with J gene TRBJ2-1; weak D call: TRBD2 (5 bases). Germline-derived CDR1 and CDR2 are DFQATT and SNEGSKA (reference sequence). V shed 5 bases and J shed 8 bases, with 22 bases lying between them. This CDR3 spans 15 amino acids. The CDR3 bases are TGCAGTGCTTGCCGGGTCCTCGAGGGTTGGCATGAGCAGTTCTTC. Residues: CSACRVLEGWHEQFF.

The gene calls are TRBV20-1 and TRBJ2-2, with 8 positions matching TRBD1. The CDR3 extends over 16 amino acids. In germline, CDR1 is DFQATT, CDR2 SNEGSKA (reference sequence). J was trimmed by 0 bases and V by 6 bases; bases with no gene match: 9. The CDR3 here is CSARATGAANTGELFF. Written as DNA, the CDR3 is TGCAGTGCCCGAGCGACAGGGGCCGCGAACACCGGGGAGCTGTTTTTT.

This clonotype was seen a few times. J is TRBJ2-7 and V is TRBV27; D ambiguous. Deletions cut 1 base from V and 3 bases from J, with 16 bases between. CDR1 is MNHEY and CDR2 is SMNVEV in the germline V gene (reference sequence). The CDR3 has 16 amino acids. The CDR3 nucleotides are TGTGCCAGCAGTTTATTGGACCGTCTACGAGACTACGAGCAGTACTTC. Its protein product is CASSLLDRLRDYEQYF.

The gene calls are TRBV7-9 and TRBJ2-1; D remains unclear. The V gene's germline CDR1 is SEHNR and CDR2 FQNEAQ (reference sequence). This CDR3 has 12 amino acids. V dropped 5 bases and J dropped 5 bases, with 7 bases sitting between them. The DNA for the CDR3 is TGTGCCAGCAGCCTTATAGACAATGAGCAGTTCTTC. This encodes CASSLIDNEQFF.

V is TRBV10-1 and J is TRBJ2-1; the D call may be TRBD1 or TRBD2 (5 bases each). CDR1 WNHNN and CDR2 SYGVQD come from the germline V gene (reference sequence). The V end was cut by 0 bases, the J end by 8 bases, with 14 bases between. The CDR3 is 15 residues long. CDR3 region: CASSESGTGWDEQFF. The CDR3 coding sequence is TGCGCCAGCAGTGAGTCCGGGACGGGATGGGATGAGCAGTTCTTC.

CDR3 sequence reads: CASSLLGSEGYNEQFF. The DNA of the CDR3 is TGTGCCAGCAGTTTACTTGGATCGGAGGGGTACAATGAGCAGTTCTTC. This chain connects TRBV28 to TRBJ2-1; the D gene is possibly TRBD2 (6 bases). Germline V CDR1 and CDR2: MDHEN, SYDVKM. V lost 2 bases and J lost 4, with 15 bases in between. This CDR3 is built from 16 residues.